This TCR beta chain was captured in a study of cytomegalovirus exposure and HLA in healthy donors. Whole-study findings and limits: It is likely that the observed cluster of highly shared sequence variants was a sequencing artifact. Excluded: some indistinguishable V segments such as TRBV6-2 and TRBV6-3.

As concerns this clone: Its antigen is not identified.

Germline CDR1 reads SQVTM; CDR2 reads ANQGSEA. The J segment lost 5 bases and the V segment lost 8 bases, leaving 14 bases of the junction unmatched. CDR3 length equals 15 residues. The PCR was carried out with 60 Vbeta primers and 13 Jbeta primers. As originally analysed: Around 10 million shared chains were among roughly 81 million unique TCR beta chains counted in a later analysis. TCRdb's table, derived via immunoSEQ multiplex PCR, lists solely in-frame clones and lacks some. The D gene and trimming were derived from the DNA, and the V and J assignments and clone size from that table. The table gives about 160,000 clones; the top ten clones make up over 1% of it.

The rearrangement joins TRBV29-1 to TRBJ2-3; 9 bases are a match to TRBD2. The receptor comes from a woman aged 55-69 years in good health and CMV-seronegative. Sequencing used PBMCs. As DNA, the CDR3 is TGCAGCTTAGTCCCCCTAGCGGGAAGAGGAGATACGCAGTATTTT. Amino acids: CSLVPLAGRGDTQYF.